A selection of T cell receptor beta chains follows, all from one sample in a study of CD8 T cells in ankylosing spondylitis. Each CDR3 protein gets one entry after TCRdb re-called the 5' RACE reads with MiXCR. Here the sample spans 800,000 to 900,000 distinct CDR3 sequences, over 9.5% being singletons. The source material was blood, either unsorted or a sorted T cell fraction (not recorded which). These receptors originate from a male donor with ankylosing spondylitis. Both conserved end residues are part of each CDR3. Fields, in order: CDR3 protein, CDR3 DNA, D gene, J gene, clone size, V gene. A D gene is named only where the DNA matches it firmly. Part of the rows lack a size; the others show once, few, many or a class for expanded clones.

CDR3 protein: CSARLGYQPQHF
CDR3 DNA: TGCAGTGCTAGATTGGGGTATCAGCCCCAGCATTTT
D gene: -
J gene: TRBJ1-5
clone size: few
V gene: TRBV20-1

CDR3 protein: CASSQDPGNTIYF
CDR3 DNA: TGCGCCAGCAGCCAAGATCCCGGAAACACCATATATTTT
D gene: -
J gene: TRBJ1-3
clone size: few
V gene: TRBV4-3

CDR3 protein: CASIGQGMTEAFF
CDR3 DNA: TGTGCCAGCATCGGACAGGGGATGACTGAAGCTTTCTTT
D gene: TRBD1
J gene: TRBJ1-1
clone size: few
V gene: TRBV27

CDR3 protein: CASSLGTPRGETQYF
CDR3 DNA: TGTGCCAGCAGCTTGGGGACCCCCCGCGGGGAGACCCAGTACTTC
D gene: -
J gene: TRBJ2-5
clone size: -
V gene: TRBV5-5

CDR3 protein: CASSPRPGMGEAFF
CDR3 DNA: TGCGCCAGCAGCCCCCGCCCGGGGATGGGTGAAGCTTTCTTT
D gene: -
J gene: TRBJ1-1
clone size: many
V gene: TRBV5-1

CDR3 protein: CSLRRGAVDEQYF
CDR3 DNA: TGCAGCCTCAGACGGGGGGCCGTCGACGAGCAGTACTTC
D gene: -
J gene: TRBJ2-7
clone size: -
V gene: TRBV20-1

CDR3 protein: CASSLDPLSRGNSPLHF
CDR3 DNA: TGCGCCAGCAGCTTGGATCCGTTGAGCAGGGGAAATTCACCCCTCCACTTT
D gene: -
J gene: TRBJ1-6
clone size: few
V gene: TRBV5-1

CDR3 protein: CASSWRHGYTF
CDR3 DNA: TGTGCCAGCAGTTGGCGTCATGGCTACACCTTC
D gene: -
J gene: TRBJ1-2
clone size: -
V gene: TRBV28

CDR3 protein: CASSVGSPNTEAFF
CDR3 DNA: TGTGCCAGCAGCGTAGGGTCCCCGAACACTGAAGCTTTCTTT
D gene: -
J gene: TRBJ1-1
clone size: many
V gene: TRBV9

CDR3 protein: CASSLQVGGPPDTQYF
CDR3 DNA: TGTGCCAGCAGTTTACAAGTGGGGGGCCCCCCAGATACGCAGTATTTT
D gene: -
J gene: TRBJ2-3
clone size: -
V gene: TRBV12-3/TRBV12-4

CDR3 protein: CASSLRPGDPKLFF
CDR3 DNA: TGTGCCAGCAGTTTGAGGCCAGGGGACCCAAAACTGTTTTTT
D gene: -
J gene: TRBJ1-4
clone size: -
V gene: TRBV27